This T cell receptor (beta chain) was sequenced in a study of identical twins. Whole-study results and caveats: With monozygotic twins, out-of-frame TCR alpha sharing exceeded what models estimated. Zero-insertion analyses could be partly confounded by invariant MAIT and iNKT cells.

A single record per CDR3 protein comes from TCRdb applying MiXCR to the 5' RACE reads. This sample has about 470,000 distinct CDR3 sequences, with approximately 24% found just once. CDR1 and CDR2 from the germline V gene are DFQATT and SNEGSKA (reference sequence). V was clipped by 5 bases and J by 3 bases; unmatched bases: 5. This CDR3 has 13 amino acids. About this clonotype itself: Antigen specificity is unknown.

These data also featured in a second study, about T cells expressing NK-cell markers. That paper adds: Sequencing covered eight donors, seven HCMV-seropositive and one seronegative.

The source of this sequence is a woman aged 18-29 years in good health. Sequencing was carried out using CD4+ T cells sorted from blood. J is TRBJ1-2 and V is TRBV20-1; 8 bases map to TRBD1. The CDR3 DNA is TGCAGTGCTCGCTTGACAGGGGACTATGGCTACACCTTC. Amino acid sequence: CSARLTGDYGYTF.